This T cell receptor beta chain was profiled in a study of immune evolution from preneoplasia to lung adenocarcinoma. Overall study findings and caveats: Top clone share appeared to fall from AAH through AIS, MIA, adenocarcinoma.

With 5 bases removed from V and 1 base from J, the gap between germline ends came to 14 bases. The CDR3 contains 15 residues. CDR1 is SGHTA, CDR2 FQGNSA, per germline. Only in-frame clones appear in the TCRdb table, and some are missing; sequencing was by immunoSEQ multiplex PCR. The data show approximately 4,900 clones, with around four fifths seen just once and roughly 8% held by the top ten. In the case of this clone: Its matching antigen is unknown.

Between the mid-2010s and the late 2010s, patients underwent resection in Japan or China. The sequence came from a person between 70 and 80 years old with lung adenocarcinoma. V gene TRBV7-2 combines with J gene TRBJ2-5, with D unclear. Sample: FFPE minimally invasive lung adenocarcinoma tissue. CDR3 nucleotides: TGTGCCAGCAGCCCTGTCGGGCCTCCCCAAGAGACCCAGTACTTC. As protein: CASSPVGPPQETQYF.